The 9 T cell receptor beta chains listed next were all sequenced from one sample in a study of cytomegalovirus exposure and HLA in healthy donors. Primers for the PCR totalled 60 Vbeta and 13 Jbeta. The table came from immunoSEQ multiplex PCR; TCRdb's copy has only in-frame clones and leaves some out. Seen here are approximately 150,000 clones, 70% to 80% observed once, and the top ten hold approximately 5.6%. Input material: PBMCs. These receptor sequences come from a woman aged 40 to 50 in good health and CMV-seropositive.

The gene calls are TRBV18 and TRBJ2-1; weak D call: TRBD2 (5 bases). Trimming removed 8 bases from V and 4 bases from J, with 18 bases in between. CDR3 length equals 15 residues. Germline CDR1 KGHSH, CDR2 LQKENI. Here the CDR3 reads CASHLGRERYNEQFF. In DNA form, the CDR3 reads TGTGCCAGCCACCTGGGAAGGGAGAGATACAATGAGCAGTTCTTC. Drawing the rest from reference TRBV18 and TRBJ2-1, the complete variable domain is NAGVMQNPRHLVRRRGQEARLRCSPMKGHSHVYWYRQLPEEGLKFMVYLQKENIIDESGMPKERFSAEFPKEGPSILRIQQVVRGDSAAYFCASHLGRERYNEQFFGPGTRLTVL.

This rearrangement joins TRBV2 to TRBJ2-1; 7 nucleotides line up with TRBD2. J was trimmed by 4 bases and V by 7 bases; bases with no gene match: 7. CDR1 SNHLY and CDR2 FYNNEI come from the germline V gene. CDR3 length equals 14 residues. The CDR3 here is CASNGREWYNEQFF. CDR3 DNA sequence: TGTGCCAGCAATGGGAGGGAGTGGTACAATGAGCAGTTCTTC.

This chain uses TRBV19 with TRBJ2-6; tentatively, D is TRBD1 (6 bases). Trimming left V 6 bases short and J 7 bases short, with 13 bases between. The germline V gene has CDR1 LNHDA and CDR2 SQIVND (reference sequence). The CDR3 has 14 amino acids. The CDR3 nucleotides are TGTGCCAGTAGATTGACAGGCGGAGCCAACGTCCTGACTTTC. Amino acids: CASRLTGGANVLTF.

This chain links TRBV5-4 with TRBJ2-5, with 9 bases fitting TRBD1. Germline V gene data show CDR1 as SGHNT and CDR2 as YYREEE (reference sequence). The CDR3 extends over 14 amino acids. V gave up 5 bases and J gave up 10 bases; unmatched junction bases: 12. CDR3 in amino acids: CASSSGTGTSSQYF. The CDR3 DNA follows: TGTGCCAGCAGTTCCGGGACAGGGACTTCGAGCCAGTACTTC.

For the CDR3, the DNA is TGCGCCAGCAGCCCGAGGGGGTCCTACGAGCAGTACTTC. Its protein product is CASSPRGSYEQYF. This rearrangement joins TRBV5-1 to TRBJ2-7, with D possibly matching TRBD1 (6 bases). Germline V gives CDR1 SGHRS, CDR2 YFSETQ. Trimming pared 4 bases from V and 1 base from J, leaving 9 bases between. This CDR3 is built from 13 residues. The whole variable domain, filled in from reference TRBV5-1 and TRBJ2-7, reads KAGVTQTPRYLIKTRGQQVTLSCSPISGHRSVSWYQQTPGQGLQFLFEYFSETQRNKGNFPGRFSGRQFSNSRSEMNVSTLELGDSALYLCASSPRGSYEQYFGPGTRLTVT.

The chain combines TRBV27 with TRBJ2-3; D is possibly TRBD2 (5 bases). V gave up 6 bases and J gave up 5 bases, with 9 bases separating them. The CDR3 loop spans 12 amino acids. Germline CDR1 and CDR2: MNHEY and SMNVEV (reference sequence). The CDR3 sequence: CASRTIGDTQYF. CDR3 sequence (DNA): TGTGCCAGCAGGACTATAGGAGATACGCAGTATTTT.

The J gene is TRBJ2-1, the V gene TRBV5-1; D gene uncertain. This CDR3 is 15 amino acids long. Trimming removed 6 bases at V and 0 bases at J, with 13 bases between. Germline-derived CDR1 and CDR2 are SGHRS and YFSETQ. This CDR3 is CASTGATRSYNEQFF. The DNA for the CDR3 is TGCGCCAGCACCGGAGCGACCCGCTCCTACAATGAGCAGTTCTTC. The full variable domain, completed using reference TRBV5-1 and TRBJ2-1, is KAGVTQTPRYLIKTRGQQVTLSCSPISGHRSVSWYQQTPGQGLQFLFEYFSETQRNKGNFPGRFSGRQFSNSRSEMNVSTLELGDSALYLCASTGATRSYNEQFFGPGTRLTVL.

The rearrangement joins TRBV6-5 to TRBJ2-3; tentative D call: TRBD1 (5 bases). Trimming removed 8 bases at V and 4 bases at J, with 16 bases between. CDR1 and CDR2 (germline): MNHEY, SVGAGI. This CDR3 is 14 amino acids long. The CDR3 region has the DNA TGTGCCAGCCGAGGTAACTTCAGGGCAGATACGCAGTATTTT. This gives the protein CASRGNFRADTQYF.

The sample holds a few counts of this clone. This sequence joins TRBV6-5 and TRBJ2-7; D unresolved. Per germline, CDR1 MNHEY and CDR2 SVGAGI. V was clipped by 2 bases and J by 3 bases, with 11 bases between them. CDR3 size: 14 residues. The CDR3 nucleotides read TGTGCCAGCAGTTACGGCCCGAACCTCTACGAGCAGTACTTC. It specifies CASSYGPNLYEQYF.